One and the same sample provided the 8 T cell receptor beta chains below, sequenced in a study of T cells after posttransplantation cyclophosphamide. TCRdb's table, derived via immunoSEQ multiplex PCR, lists solely in-frame clones and lacks some. The sample consists of under 5,000 clones, 90% to 95% of them appearing once. The specimen sequenced was naive CD4+ T cells sorted from PBMCs. All receptors come from a man between 45 and 60 years old.

Worth noting for this clone: The germline gene is not matched at one end of the junction; a read error may be the cause. V is TRBV18 and J is TRBJ2-5; unclear D gene. The CDR3 is made up of 13 amino acids. Germline V gene sequence: CDR1 KGHSH, CDR2 LQKENI. The CDR3 region is CASSPHLQETQYF. The DNA for the CDR3 is TGTGCCAGCTCGCCACATTTACAAGAGACCCAGTACTTC.

This clone was found once. The rearrangement uses TRBV29-1 and TRBJ1-1; 8 bases align to TRBD1. Trimming took 5 bases from V and 2 from J; bases not matched to a gene: 1. Germline CDR1 and CDR2: SQVTM and ANQGSEA. CDR3 length equals 12 residues. CDR3 sequence reads: CSVQGANTEAFF. The CDR3 DNA reads as TGCAGCGTTCAGGGGGCAAACACTGAAGCTTTCTTT.

This clone was detected only a few times. DNA for the CDR3: TGTGCCAGCCTACCCGCGGGAGTTATGGGCGAGCAGTACTTC. This gives the protein CASLPAGVMGEQYF. The rearrangement joins TRBV25-1 to TRBJ2-7; 7 bases are shared with TRBD2. J gave up 6 bases and V 8 bases, and 13 bases lay outside the gene matches. Germline V lookup: CDR1 MGHDK, CDR2 SYGVNS. This CDR3 has 14 residues.

The chain has TRBV5-1 and TRBJ1-1, with a tentative D call TRBD1 (6 bases). The V end lost 1 base, the J end lost 11 bases, and 12 bases lay between the germline ends. The V gene's germline CDR1 is SGHRS and CDR2 YFSETQ. The CDR3 is 12 amino acids. Here the CDR3 DNA reads TGCGCCAGCAGCTTGCCAGGGGCTGGGGCTTTCTTT. Translating it yields CASSLPGAGAFF. The variable domain in full, with the rest retrieved from reference TRBV5-1 and TRBJ1-1, is KAGVTQTPRYLIKTRGQQVTLSCSPISGHRSVSWYQQTPGQGLQFLFEYFSETQRNKGNFPGRFSGRQFSNSRSEMNVSTLELGDSALYLCASSLPGAGAFFGQGTRLTVV.

The chain carries TRBV21-1 and TRBJ2-6; the table gives TRBD2 as D, unverified against the DNA. TRBV21-1 is labeled a pseudogene. The CDR3 spans 21 residues. CDR3 sequence: CASSKGFTGGQNRSGANVLTF. The DNA for the CDR3 is TGTGCCAGCAGCAAAGGGTTTACGGGGGGACAAAACCGCTCTGGGGCCAACGTCCTGACTTTC.

The rearrangement links TRBV7-9 to TRBJ1-2, with a weak D call TRBD1 (5 bases). CDR3 length equals 14 residues. Germline values: CDR1 SEHNR, CDR2 FQNEAQ (reference sequence). V was cut by 5 bases and J by 6 bases, with 16 bases left in between. This chain's CDR3 is CASSPPWGRHGYTF. CDR3 DNA: TGTGCCAGCAGCCCCCCATGGGGCCGTCATGGCTACACCTTC.

This chain uses TRBV5-1 with TRBJ2-1; 9 bases are a match to TRBD2. This CDR3 has 15 amino acids. Trimming at V came to 0 bases and at J to 10 bases, leaving 8 bases not matched to a gene. CDR1 and CDR2 from the germline V gene are SGHRS and YFSETQ. Written as DNA, the CDR3 is TGCGCCAGCAGCTTGGAGGGTAGCGGGGGCCGCGAGCAGTTCTTC. This sequence encodes CASSLEGSGGREQFF.

This clone came up once. The chain recombines TRBV6-5 with TRBJ2-7; D gene uncertain. The V and J ends lost 6 bases and 3 bases respectively, with 15 bases between them. CDR3 length equals 14 residues. Per the germline V gene, CDR1 is MNHEY and CDR2 is SVGAGI. The CDR3 here is CASSLWSSGYEQYF. The DNA for the CDR3 is TGTGCCAGCAGCCTATGGTCCTCGGGCTACGAGCAGTACTTC.